This TCR beta chain was observed in a study of CD8+CD57+ T cells in acquired aplastic anemia. On the study more broadly: The study obtained an average of roughly 3 ug of DNA from sorted CD4+ and CD8+ cells. Study-wide findings and caveats: Almost 30 shared CD8+ CDR3s appeared highly expressed within patients' immunodominant clones.

It was patients with CD8+CD57+ cell expansion by flow cytometry who were chosen for sequencing. V lost 4 bases and J 4 bases, leaving 12 bases between the germline ends. The length of the CDR3 is 14 residues. Germline loops: CDR1 KGHDR, CDR2 SFDVKD. CDR3 and TCR beta VDJ profiling relied on a genomic DNA template. TCRdb fed the reads into MiXCR, producing one record per CDR3 protein. The table has 250,000 to 350,000 distinct CDR3 sequences, 56% seen once. This clonotype was counted between two and nine times. The antigen is not known. V and J are TRBV24-1 and TRBJ1-2; D possibly corresponds to TRBD1 (5 bases). The receptor comes from a human donor with aplastic anemia. Sample: sorted CD4+, CD8+, or CD8+CD57+ T cells (not recorded which) from PBMCs. CDR3 DNA sequence: TGTGCCACCAGTGAAGGCAGGGAATCCTATGGCTACACCTTC. This codes for CATSEGRESYGYTF.